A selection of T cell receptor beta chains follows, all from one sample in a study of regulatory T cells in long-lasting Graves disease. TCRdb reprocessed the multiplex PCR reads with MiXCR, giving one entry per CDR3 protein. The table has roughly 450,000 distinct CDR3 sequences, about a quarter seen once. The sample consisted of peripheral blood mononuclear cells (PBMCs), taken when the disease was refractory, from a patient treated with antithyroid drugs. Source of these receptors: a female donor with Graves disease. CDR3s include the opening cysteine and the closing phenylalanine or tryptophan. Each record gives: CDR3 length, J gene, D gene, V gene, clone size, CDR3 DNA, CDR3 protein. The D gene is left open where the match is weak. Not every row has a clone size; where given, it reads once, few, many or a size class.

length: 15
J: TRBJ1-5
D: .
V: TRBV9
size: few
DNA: TGTGCCAGCAGCGTAGGGATTGACCGCAATCAGCCCCAGCATTTT
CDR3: CASSVGIDRNQPQHF

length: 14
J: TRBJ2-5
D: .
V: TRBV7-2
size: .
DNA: TGTGCCAGCAGCCCCCCCCCGGTCGGGGAGACCCAGTACTTC
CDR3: CASSPPPVGETQYF

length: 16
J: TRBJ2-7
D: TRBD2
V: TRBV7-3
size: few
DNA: TGTGCCAGCAGCTTCAAAAGCGGGAGGGCCTCCTACGAGCAGTACTTC
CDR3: CASSFKSGRASYEQYF

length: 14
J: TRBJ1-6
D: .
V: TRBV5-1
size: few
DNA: TGCGCCAGCACCTCGTCCGGTTCCGGTTCACCCCTCCACTTT
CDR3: CASTSSGSGSPLHF

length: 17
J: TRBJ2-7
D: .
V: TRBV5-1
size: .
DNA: TGCGCCAGCAGCCGAACAGGGACACCCCCCCTAGGCTACGAGCAGTACTTC
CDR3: CASSRTGTPPLGYEQYF

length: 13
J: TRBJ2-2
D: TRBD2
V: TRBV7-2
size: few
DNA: TGTGCCAGCAGCTTTTCTAGCGGCGGGGAGCTGTTTTTT
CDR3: CASSFSSGGELFF

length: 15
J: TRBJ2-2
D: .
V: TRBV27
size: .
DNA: TGTGCCAGCAGTTTGGGACACCAGAACACCGGGGAGCTGTTTTTT
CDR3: CASSLGHQNTGELFF

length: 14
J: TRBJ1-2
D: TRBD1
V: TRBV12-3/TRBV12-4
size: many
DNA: TGTGCCAGCAGCCCGACAGGGGGAGGCTATGGCTACACCTTC
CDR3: CASSPTGGGYGYTF

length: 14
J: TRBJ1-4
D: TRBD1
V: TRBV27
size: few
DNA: TGTGCCAGCAGTTTATTGGGGACAGATGAAAAACTGTTTTTT
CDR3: CASSLLGTDEKLFF

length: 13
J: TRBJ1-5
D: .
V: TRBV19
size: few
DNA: TGTGCCAGCGCAAGTGAAAGCAATCAGCCCCAGCATTTT
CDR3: CASASESNQPQHF

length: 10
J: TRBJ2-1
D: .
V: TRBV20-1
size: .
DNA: TGCAGTGCCGGGCGCTTTGAGCAGTTCTTC
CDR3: CSAGRFEQFF

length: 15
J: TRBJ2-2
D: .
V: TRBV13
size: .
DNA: TGTGCCAGCAGCTTGTACTCCATTAACACCGGGGAGCTGTTTTTT
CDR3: CASSLYSINTGELFF

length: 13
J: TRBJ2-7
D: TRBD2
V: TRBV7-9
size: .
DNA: TGTGCCAGCAGCTTATCAAGCGGGGACGAGCAGTACTTC
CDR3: CASSLSSGDEQYF

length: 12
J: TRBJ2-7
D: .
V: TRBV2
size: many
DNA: TGTGCCAGCACCCAGAGGAACAACGAGCAGTACTTC
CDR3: CASTQRNNEQYF

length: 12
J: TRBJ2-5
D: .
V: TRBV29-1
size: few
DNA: TGCAGCGTAAGACAGCCCGAAGAGACCCAGTACTTC
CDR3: CSVRQPEETQYF

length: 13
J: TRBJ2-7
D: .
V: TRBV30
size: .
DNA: TGTGCCTGGAGTTGGTTAGAGGGCTACGAGCAGTACTTC
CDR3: CAWSWLEGYEQYF

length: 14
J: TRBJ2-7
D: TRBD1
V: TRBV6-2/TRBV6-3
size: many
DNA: TGTGCCAGCTCTTTGAGGGGGCAAGCCTACGAGCAGTACTTC
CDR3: CASSLRGQAYEQYF

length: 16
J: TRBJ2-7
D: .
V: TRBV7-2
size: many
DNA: TGTGCCAGCAGCTTAGCCGCTGGACAGTTCGGCAACGAGCAGTACTTC
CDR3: CASSLAAGQFGNEQYF

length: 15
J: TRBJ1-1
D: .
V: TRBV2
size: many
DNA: TGTGCCAGCAGTGAAGACCCAGGAATTAACACTGAAGCTTTCTTT
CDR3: CASSEDPGINTEAFF

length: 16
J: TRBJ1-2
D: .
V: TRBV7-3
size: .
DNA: TGTGCCAGCAGTAACAGAACCGGGACGCGACGCCGTGGCTACACCTTC
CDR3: CASSNRTGTRRRGYTF

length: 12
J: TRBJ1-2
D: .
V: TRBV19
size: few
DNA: TGTGCCAGTAGCGACCAGAACTATGGCTACACCTTC
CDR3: CASSDQNYGYTF

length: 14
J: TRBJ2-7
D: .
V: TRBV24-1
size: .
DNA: TGTGCCAGCAGACCCATGACTGGTGTGTACGAGCAGTACTTC
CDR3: CASRPMTGVYEQYF

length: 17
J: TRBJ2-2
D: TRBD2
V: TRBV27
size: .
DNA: TGTGCCAGCAGGGGTACGCTAGCGGCCCGGGGTACCGGGGAGCTGTTTTTT
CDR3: CASRGTLAARGTGELFF

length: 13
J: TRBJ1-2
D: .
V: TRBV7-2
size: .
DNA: TGTGCCAGCAGCTTTCAGGGACCTGATGGCTACACCTTC
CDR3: CASSFQGPDGYTF

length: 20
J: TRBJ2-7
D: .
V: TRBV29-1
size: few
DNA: TGCAGCGTTGTTAAAATACAGGGGCCGATTGGCGCGGGAGCTCGGCGCGAGCAGTACTTC
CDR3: CSVVKIQGPIGAGARREQYF